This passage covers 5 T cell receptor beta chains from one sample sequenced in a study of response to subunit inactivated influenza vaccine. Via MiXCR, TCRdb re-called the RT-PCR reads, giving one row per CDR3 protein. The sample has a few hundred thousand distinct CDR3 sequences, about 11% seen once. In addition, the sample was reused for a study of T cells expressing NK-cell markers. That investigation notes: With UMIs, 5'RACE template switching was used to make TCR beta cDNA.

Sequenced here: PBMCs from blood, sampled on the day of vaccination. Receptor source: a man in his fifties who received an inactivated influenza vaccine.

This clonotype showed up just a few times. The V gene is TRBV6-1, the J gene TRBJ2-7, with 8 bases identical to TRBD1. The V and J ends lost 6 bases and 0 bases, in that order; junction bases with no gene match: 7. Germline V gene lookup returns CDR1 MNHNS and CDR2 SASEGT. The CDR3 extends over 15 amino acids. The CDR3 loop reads CASRSLGTGSYEQYF. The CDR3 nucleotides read TGTGCCAGCAGGTCTCTCGGGACAGGCTCCTACGAGCAGTACTTC.

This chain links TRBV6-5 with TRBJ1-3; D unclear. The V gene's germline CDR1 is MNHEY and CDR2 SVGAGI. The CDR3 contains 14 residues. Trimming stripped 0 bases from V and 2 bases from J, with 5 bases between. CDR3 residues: CASSYSSAGNTIYF. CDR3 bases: TGTGCCAGCAGTTACTCCAGTGCTGGAAACACCATATATTTT.

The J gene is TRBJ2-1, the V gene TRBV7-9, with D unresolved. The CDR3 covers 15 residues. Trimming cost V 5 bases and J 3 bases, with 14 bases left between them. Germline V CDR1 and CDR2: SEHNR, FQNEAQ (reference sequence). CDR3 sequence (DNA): TGTGCCAGCAGCCCGACGGACGGAATCTACAATGAGCAGTTCTTC. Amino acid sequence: CASSPTDGIYNEQFF. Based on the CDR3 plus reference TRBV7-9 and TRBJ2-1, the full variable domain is DTGVSQNPRHKITKRGQNVTFRCDPISEHNRLYWYRQTLGQGPEFLTYFQNEAQLEKSRLLSDRFSAERPKGSFSTLEIQRTEQGDSAMYLCASSPTDGIYNEQFFGPGTRLTVL.

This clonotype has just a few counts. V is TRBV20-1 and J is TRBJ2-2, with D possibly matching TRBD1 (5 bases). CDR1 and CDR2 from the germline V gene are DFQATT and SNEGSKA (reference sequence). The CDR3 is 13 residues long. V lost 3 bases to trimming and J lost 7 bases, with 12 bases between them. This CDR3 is CSARTVGVGELFF. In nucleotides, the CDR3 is TGCAGTGCTAGGACAGTCGGTGTCGGGGAGCTGTTTTTT.

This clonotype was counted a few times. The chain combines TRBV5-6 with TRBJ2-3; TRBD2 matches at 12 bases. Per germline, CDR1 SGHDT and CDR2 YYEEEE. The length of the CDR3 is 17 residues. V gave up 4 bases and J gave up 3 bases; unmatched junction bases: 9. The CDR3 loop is CASSNGLAGPLTDTQYF. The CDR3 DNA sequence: TGTGCCAGCAGCAACGGACTAGCGGGGCCCTTGACAGATACGCAGTATTTT.